This T cell receptor beta chain was identified during a study of blood T cell repertoires in COVID-19. On the study more broadly: Whether acute or convalescent, the COVID-19 samples came from the United States, Italy and Spain. PBMCs, B-cell-depleted T cells, or T cells provided the cDNA or gDNA that made up the material.

Original analysis: Reference gene primer amplification gave estimated nucleated cell counts. Here immunoSEQ multiplex PCR was the method, and the copy in TCRdb shows in-frame clones only, minus some. From that table come the V and J calls and clone size; the DNA was used to work out D and trimming. Of 50,000 to 75,000 clones in the sample, around nine tenths were seen once. Sequenced input: peripheral blood. The receptor was derived from a woman aged 50 to 60 with active or convalescent COVID-19.

This CDR3 is CASSPNRANTGELFF. The CDR3, as DNA: TGTGCCAGCAGTCCCAACAGGGCTAACACCGGGGAGCTGTTTTTT. The rearrangement links TRBV27 to TRBJ2-2; D is possibly TRBD1 (6 bases). With 5 bases removed from V and 2 bases from J, the gap between germline ends came to 12 bases. Looked up from germline, CDR1 is MNHEY and CDR2 is SMNVEV (reference sequence). The CDR3 extends over 15 amino acids.